Shown below are 6 T cell receptor delta chains from a single sample sequenced in a study of gamma-delta chains in newborns, infants, children (dated by TCRdb to the late 2010s). Data came from an Illumina MiSeq. TCRdb called clones from the public reads with CATT, and repeated DNA sequences were later combined into one row. This sample is represented by 1,300 to 1,500 delta-chain clones; roughly 1.1% of them were singletons. 24% of the sample goes to the ten largest clones. Sequencing was done on a sample of blood. The receptors stem from a child in good health.

On this clone itself: One base separates it from a far larger clone, so it is likely a read error. This sequence joins TRDV2 and TRDJ1; 9 bases fit TRDD3. This CDR3 is 19 amino acids long. V lost 1 base and J lost 1; bases outside the gene matches: 15. Germline V gene lookup returns CDR1 GEAIGNYY and CDR2 EKD. Written as DNA, the CDR3 is TGTGCCTGTGACACTCTGACTGGGGGAGTCACGTCCGCCACCGATAAACTCATCTTT. Its protein is CACDTLTGGVTSATDKLIF.

As concerns this clone: With only one base between it and a far larger clone, this is likely a read error. Distinct nucleotide sequences in the sample also encode this CDR3. The chain's CDR3 is CACDTLPTGGSGRYTDKLIF. In DNA form, the CDR3 reads TGTGCCTGTGACACCCTTCCTACTGGTGGATCGGGTCGGTACACCGATAAACTCATCTTT. The chain combines TRDV2 with TRDJ1, with 8 bases identical to TRDD2. The J segment lost 0 bases and the V segment lost 0 bases, leaving 17 bases of the junction unmatched. The CDR3 has 20 residues. The V gene's germline CDR1 is GEAIGNYY and CDR2 EKD.

This clone was detected only a few times. The protein held in TCRdb is that of a much larger clone and does not match this DNA's translation at residue 15, likely because of a read error; the protein shown is translated from the DNA. The rearrangement links TRDV2 to TRDJ3; 7 nucleotides agree with TRDD3. Germline values: CDR1 GEAIGNYY, CDR2 EKD. The CDR3 spans 19 residues. The V and J ends lost 0 bases and 16 bases, in that order; junction bases with no gene match: 23. This CDR3 reads CACDTVLGGQTWDTWQMFF. The CDR3 DNA is TGTGCCTGTGACACCGTGCTGGGGGGCCAGACCTGGGACACCTGGCAGATGTTTTTC.

This clone came up a few times. Given a much more abundant clone one base away, this may be a read error. Other DNA sequences of this sample code for an identical CDR3. J is TRDJ1 and V is TRDV2; 8 bases map to TRDD3. Germline V gives CDR1 GEAIGNYY, CDR2 EKD. CDR3 size: 16 residues. The CDR3 DNA reads as TGTGCTTGTGACGGGCTGGGGGACCTGTACACCGATAAACTCATCTTT. Translation gives CACDGLGDLYTDKLIF.

Note on this clone: The protein TCRdb lists belongs to a much larger clone and differs from this DNA's translation at residue 13, which points to a read error; the protein shown is made from the DNA. The genes are TRDV2 and TRDJ3; TRDD3 matches at 11 bases. Per the germline V gene, CDR1 is GEAIGNYY and CDR2 is EKD. The CDR3 is made up of 19 amino acids. In nucleotides, the CDR3 is TGTGCCTGTGACACTCTGGGGGATACTGCGTCATGGGGCACCCGACAGATGTTTTTC. As protein: CACDTLGDTASWGTRQMFF.

As for this clone: A far bigger clonotype differs at one base, so this is likely a read error. Additional DNA sequences in this sample encode the identical CDR3. The genes are TRDV2 and TRDJ1, with D possibly being TRDD3 (6 bases). V shed 2 bases and J shed 0 bases, with 9 bases lying between them. The germline gives CDR1 GEAIGNYY, CDR2 EKD. The CDR3 spans 14 residues. CDR3: CACDKLGDTDKLIF. The CDR3 DNA reads as TGTGCCTGTGACAAGTTGGGGGACACCGATAAACTCATCTTT.